The rows below give T cell receptor beta chains drawn from one sample of a study of T-cell memory formation after mild COVID-19. TCRdb re-derived calls from the 5' RACE reads in MiXCR, one entry per CDR3 protein. The table lists about 250,000 distinct CDR3 sequences, 15% to 17% of them singletons. The sequencing sample was made of PBMCs or a T cell subset sorted from them (not recorded which). The receptors were gathered from an adult woman who had mild COVID-19 (a few samples of this study predate the infection). Cell type and time point are not known. Both conserved end residues are part of each CDR3. A D gene is named only where the DNA matches it firmly.

j_gene | v_gene | d_gene | CDR3aa
TRBJ2-3 | TRBV7-2 | NA | CASSSASAYTQYF
TRBJ2-1 | TRBV30 | TRBD1 | CAWRGQAYGEQFF
TRBJ2-5 | TRBV4-1 | NA | CASSPGAANRETQYF
TRBJ1-6 | TRBV30 | NA | CAWSVRGGALLNSPLHF
TRBJ2-7 | TRBV12-3/TRBV12-4 | NA | CASAGRPIYEQYF
TRBJ2-3 | TRBV29-1 | NA | CSVGARLSTDTQYF
TRBJ1-5 | TRBV2 | NA | CASRGPGGPGQPQHF
TRBJ2-2 | TRBV5-1 | TRBD1 | CASSLGTGALGTGELFF
TRBJ1-1 | TRBV30 | NA | CAWSTGLRRGAFF
TRBJ2-5 | TRBV30 | TRBD1 | CAWRHNTGQGRTQYF
TRBJ1-5 | TRBV7-2 | TRBD1 | CASSLGQGSGNQPQHF
TRBJ2-2 | TRBV5-1 | TRBD1 | CASSLVGDRGAGELFF
TRBJ1-2 | TRBV30 | NA | CAWKVWGMAEGYTF
TRBJ1-2 | TRBV20-1 | NA | CSAPDSNYGYTF
TRBJ2-1 | TRBV5-1 | TRBD2 | CASSETSGPYNEQFF
TRBJ1-1 | TRBV6-5 | TRBD1 | CASIGTGFTEAFF
TRBJ2-7 | TRBV5-1 | NA | CASSPRDGFYEQYF
TRBJ2-7 | TRBV7-9 | TRBD2 | CASSTSGSYEQYF
TRBJ2-7 | TRBV3-1 | NA | CASSRTHLDEQYF
TRBJ1-2 | TRBV20-1 | TRBD1 | CSAAGTGDYGYTF
TRBJ1-6 | TRBV10-3 | NA | CAISESSYNSPLHF
TRBJ1-1 | TRBV6-2/TRBV6-3 | TRBD1 | CASSAQRGQGTEAFF
TRBJ2-2 | TRBV7-8 | NA | CASSNIMFRESTGELFF
TRBJ2-3 | TRBV7-6 | TRBD2 | CASSYLVWTSGSSTDTQYF
TRBJ1-5 | TRBV6-5 | NA | CASSYEGGNQPQHF
TRBJ1-3 | TRBV3-1 | NA | CASSQDRGGVRPGNTIYF
TRBJ2-1 | TRBV9 | NA | CASSVGLAGDNEQFF
TRBJ2-5 | TRBV7-8 | NA | CASSLGLRQETQYF
TRBJ1-3 | TRBV18 | NA | CASSPQGSAGNTIYF
TRBJ2-3 | TRBV7-9 | NA | CASSLRDTQYF
TRBJ2-1 | TRBV28 | NA | CASSAYGDSSYNEQFF
TRBJ1-2 | TRBV10-3 | TRBD1 | CAISEVGQGSGYTF
TRBJ2-5 | TRBV20-1 | TRBD2 | CSPRLAAEETQYF
TRBJ2-2 | TRBV4-3 | NA | CASSRRQVQNTGELFF
TRBJ1-5 | TRBV5-1 | NA | CASSSGSDQPQHF
TRBJ2-7 | TRBV10-3 | NA | CAISDSGGQDEQYF
TRBJ1-1 | TRBV9 | TRBD1 | CASSSLGQEDTEAFF
TRBJ1-1 | TRBV27 | NA | CASSFNQGSTEAFF
TRBJ2-1 | TRBV10-3 | TRBD2 | CAIRDASGNFQNEQFF
TRBJ2-1 | TRBV6-5 | NA | CASSYGRQNYNEQFF
TRBJ2-2 | TRBV4-1 | TRBD2 | CASSQGRGPGELFF
TRBJ2-1 | TRBV12-3/TRBV12-4 | NA | CASTTGSSYNEQFF
TRBJ2-4 | TRBV12-3/TRBV12-4 | NA | CASSLGGTSKNIQYF
TRBJ2-5 | TRBV29-1 | TRBD2 | CSCSGASGRLARETQYF
TRBJ2-7 | TRBV3-1 | NA | CASSQEVMRGQEQYF
TRBJ2-7 | TRBV3-1 | NA | CASSHLTVQYF
TRBJ2-1 | TRBV30 | NA | CAWSQAEQFF
TRBJ1-2 | TRBV14 | TRBD1 | CASSPRTGKGLGYTF
TRBJ2-7 | TRBV6-2/TRBV6-3 | TRBD2 | CASTVAGGPSYEQYF
TRBJ1-6 | TRBV6-2/TRBV6-3 | NA | CASNWGNSPLHF
TRBJ2-1 | TRBV27 | NA | CASSLDSGNPYNEQFF
TRBJ1-2 | TRBV12-3/TRBV12-4 | NA | CASSTNVYGYTF
TRBJ2-1 | TRBV19 | NA | CASKRSAINEQFF
TRBJ1-6 | TRBV7-6 | NA | CASSPGWGGDSPLHF
TRBJ1-1 | TRBV29-1 | NA | CSVARNYRVNTEAFF
TRBJ1-5 | TRBV14 | NA | CASSQERGQPQHF
TRBJ2-1 | TRBV7-8 | TRBD2 | CASRLAGGLGNEQFF
TRBJ2-7 | TRBV24-1 | NA | CATSRGGEQYF
TRBJ2-7 | TRBV20-1 | NA | CSARDNEQYF